The clone carrying this TCR beta chain occurred a few times. Its specificity is not known. The data were taken from a study of response to subunit inactivated influenza vaccine. General study points: Authors suggested each seasonal flu vaccination may recruit only limited numbers of new T cells.

TCRdb re-called the RT-PCR reads through MiXCR, storing one row per CDR3 protein. The repertoire holds approximately 700,000 distinct CDR3 sequences, with approximately 15% as singletons. The V and J ends lost 5 bases and 0 bases, in that order; junction bases with no gene match: 10. Germline V lookup: CDR1 KGHDR, CDR2 SFDVKD. CDR3 length equals 18 residues. The chain is built from TRBV24-1 and TRBJ1-5, with 9 bases fitting TRBD1. Material: PBMCs from blood, obtained around two weeks before vaccination. This receptor was identified in a man aged 45 to 65 who received an inactivated influenza vaccine. The CDR3 DNA reads as TGTGCCACCAGTGCCGAGACAGGGGGGACTCTTAGCAATCAGCCCCAGCATTTT. Protein product: CATSAETGGTLSNQPQHF.